This T cell receptor beta chain appears in the sequencing data of a study of cytomegalovirus exposure and HLA in healthy donors. In the study overall: Among the approximately 410 genotyped donors, 81% were placed in the Caucasian-associated ancestry cluster.

In the PCR, 60 Vbeta and 13 Jbeta primers were used. Clones were sequenced by immunoSEQ multiplex PCR, and TCRdb holds only the in-frame ones, with some missing. The top ten hold around 3.4% of the sample, which has roughly 100,000 clones, roughly four fifths seen once. Study-level results: Researchers reported that a few CMV-associated chains were confirmed in vitro as CMV antigen-specific.

Regarding this clone: What it recognizes is unknown.

Sequenced material: PBMCs. This clonotype originated in a man aged 55 to 70 in good health and CMV-seronegative.

CDR3 coding DNA: TGTGCCAGCAAGCGGGGCGGGGAATCCTACGAGCAGTACTTC. Translating gives CASKRGGESYEQYF. J is TRBJ2-7 and V is TRBV2, with 7 bases identical to TRBD2. The CDR3 length is 14 residues. Germline trimming cut 7 bases from V and 1 base from J; bases unmatched to any gene: 7. CDR1 and CDR2 from the germline V gene are SNHLY and FYNNEI. The full variable domain, with the rest looked up from reference TRBV2 and TRBJ2-7, is EPEVTQTPSHQVTQMGQEVILRCVPISNHLYFYWYRQILGQKVEFLVSFYNNEISEKSEIFDDQFSVERPDGSNFTLKIRSTKLEDSAMYFCASKRGGESYEQYFGPGTRLTVT.